The 7 T cell receptor beta chains below all came from one sample that was sequenced in a study of blood T cell repertoires in COVID-19. Clones were sequenced by immunoSEQ multiplex PCR, and TCRdb holds only the in-frame ones, with some missing. The sample holds about 220,000 clones, about 80% seen once. Material for sequencing was PBMCs or T cells enriched from blood (not recorded which). The receptors were gathered from a middle-aged woman with acute COVID-19.

The J gene is TRBJ1-6, the V gene TRBV6-5, with D possibly matching TRBD1 (6 bases). The CDR3 sequence is 14 residues long. The germline CDR1 and CDR2 sequences are MNHEY and SVGAGI. Trimming stripped 0 bases from V and 6 bases from J, with 6 bases between. The CDR3 region has the DNA TGTGCCAGCAGTTACTCAGGGGGTAATTCACCCCTCCACTTT. Translated: CASSYSGGNSPLHF.

V usage is TRBV28 and J usage is TRBJ2-7; weak D call: TRBD2 (6 bases). This CDR3 has 17 residues. Germline V lookup: CDR1 MDHEN, CDR2 SYDVKM. The germline V and J ends were trimmed by 9 bases and 2 bases, with 26 bases remaining between them. CDR3 amino acids: CASYTAPLRERTYEQYF. The CDR3 bases are TGTGCCAGTTATACGGCCCCCCTACGGGAGAGGACCTACGAGCAGTACTTC. Supplemented by reference TRBV28 and TRBJ2-7, the full variable domain reads DVKVTQSSRYLVKRTGEKVFLECVQDMDHENMFWYRQDPGLGLRLIYFSYDVKMKEKGDIPEGYSVSREKKERFSLILESASTNQTSMYLCASYTAPLRERTYEQYFGPGTRLTVT.

The chain employs TRBV19 and TRBJ1-3, with D hard to call. The V and J ends lost 7 bases and 3 bases respectively, with 4 bases between them. Germline V lookup: CDR1 LNHDA, CDR2 SQIVND (reference sequence). The CDR3 is 11 residues long. The CDR3 protein is CASNIGNTIYF. The CDR3, as DNA: TGTGCCAGTAACATTGGAAACACCATATATTTT.

The chain is built from TRBV5-5 and TRBJ2-7, with 7 bases that match TRBD1. V was clipped by 0 bases and J by 6 bases; unmatched bases: 6. The CDR3 covers 14 residues. Looked up from germline, CDR1 is SGHKS and CDR2 is YYEKEE (reference sequence). The CDR3 nucleotides read TGTGCCAGCAGCTTGGTGTGGTCAGGGGGCGAGCAGTACTTC. Its protein is CASSLVWSGGEQYF.

This chain links TRBV7-8 with TRBJ2-1; TRBD2 agrees at 10 bases. The V gene end was trimmed by 1 base and the J gene end by 5 bases; junction bases not matched to a gene: 8. The germline V gene encodes CDR1 SGHVS and CDR2 FQNEAQ. This CDR3 spans 17 amino acids. CDR3 sequence: CASSLVGAGGPHNEQFF. The CDR3 coding sequence is TGTGCCAGCAGCTTAGTGGGAGCGGGAGGGCCCCACAATGAGCAGTTCTTC. Complete variable domain (other parts from reference TRBV7-8 and TRBJ2-1): GAGVSQSPRYKVAKRGQDVALRCDPISGHVSLFWYQQALGQGPEFLTYFQNEAQLDKSGLPSDRFFAERPEGSVSTLKIQRTQQEDSAVYLCASSLVGAGGPHNEQFFGPGTRLTVL.

This sequence joins TRBV3-1 (or the pseudogene TRBV3-2) and TRBJ1-2, with 12 bases fitting TRBD1. Germline V gene lookup returns CDR1 LGHDT and CDR2 YNNKEL (reference sequence). J was trimmed by 7 bases and V by 0 bases; bases with no gene match: 3. This CDR3 is 15 amino acids long. Here the CDR3 reads CASSQEGTGGLGYTF. The CDR3 DNA is TGTGCCAGCAGCCAAGAAGGGACAGGGGGCCTTGGCTACACCTTC.

The chain uses TRBV7-2 and TRBJ1-5; D ambiguous. Per the germline V gene, CDR1 is SGHTA and CDR2 is FQGNSA. Trimming removed 2 bases at V and 7 bases at J, with 9 bases between. The CDR3 has 13 residues. The CDR3: CASSLTGNQPQHF. CDR3 coding DNA: TGTGCCAGCAGCTTAACGGGAAACCAGCCCCAGCATTTT.